This T cell receptor beta chain was profiled in a study of beta chain bispecific antibodies for T cell cancers. Overall study context: The leukemia lines expressed TRBV12-3 (Jurkat) and TRBV5-5 (HPB-ALL). Study findings and constraints: Normal T cells contributed less of the targeted TRBV signal than the leukemia cells did. TRBV5-6, highly similar to TRBV5-5, is cross-recognized by anti-TRBV5-5 antibody.

Libraries carried unique molecular identifiers used for clonotype counts. Via MiXCR, TCRdb re-called the 5' RACE reads, giving one row per CDR3 protein. The table includes roughly 15,000 distinct CDR3 sequences, about 1.9% detected once. Trimming removed 4 bases at V and 0 bases at J, with 12 bases between. The CDR3 contains 15 residues. Looked up from germline, CDR1 is SGHRS and CDR2 is YFSETQ. This clonotype was observed many times. The antigen is undetermined. T cells were expanded from blood mononuclear cells for about 3 days with anti-CD3 OKT3 or CD3/CD28 beads. The chain recombines TRBV5-1 with TRBJ2-3; D is uncertain. Sequenced input: healthy donor T cells cultured with leukemia cells. This receptor was taken from a human donor in good health. Some clones in this sample may be carry-over from other donors' samples. CDR3 amino acids: CASSPRWGSTDTQYF. The DNA for the CDR3 is TGCGCCAGCAGCCCCCGGTGGGGAAGCACAGATACGCAGTATTTT.